Shown below are 18 T cell receptor beta chains from a single sample sequenced in a study of blood T cell repertoires in COVID-19 (dated by TCRdb to 2018 to 2020). The library was produced with the immunoSEQ multiplex PCR assay. The clones in this table, taken by TCRdb from immuneACCESS, are in-frame only. Not every clone is retained; where verified, under half of the shortfall comes from an unresolved V gene, and the cause of the rest is unknown. Within this sample are over 200,000 clones, with more than 75% of them counted one time only. 15% to 17% of the sample comes from the top ten. Sequencing was carried out using PBMCs or T cells enriched from blood (not recorded which). These receptors all come from a man younger than 30 who had recovered from COVID-19.

This chain connects TRBV21-1 to TRBJ1-2; the table's D call of TRBD1 was not tested on the DNA. TRBV21-1 is marked as a pseudogene. The CDR3 spans 15 residues. The CDR3 is CASGQNRGRPYGYTF. The CDR3 DNA is TGTGCCAGCGGCCAGAACAGGGGGAGGCCCTATGGCTACACCTTC.

Only one count was recorded for this clone. The CDR3 loop reads CASSVDRVETQYF. DNA of the CDR3: TGTGCCAGCAGCGTGGACAGGGTAGAGACCCAGTACTTC. The chain links TRBV6-6 to TRBJ2-5, with 8 bases fitting TRBD1. Losses at the gene ends were 6 bases for V and 4 bases for J; bases not matched to a gene: 4. Germline CDR1 is MNHNY and CDR2 is SVGAGI (reference sequence). The CDR3 sequence is 13 residues long.

The V gene is TRBV5-1, the J gene TRBJ1-5; 11 nucleotides match TRBD1. The length of the CDR3 is 15 residues. CDR1 and CDR2 (germline): SGHRS, YFSETQ. The V gene end was trimmed by 5 bases and the J gene end by 5 bases; junction bases not matched to a gene: 6. The CDR3, as DNA: TGCGCCAGCAGTCTCCGGACAGGGGGCGATCAGCCCCAGCATTTT. Protein: CASSLRTGGDQPQHF.

This clone has just a few counts. The DNA for the CDR3 is TGTGCCAGCAGTTTATCGGTCAGGGCCGGTGGCACTGAAGCTTTCTTT. The encoded protein is CASSLSVRAGGTEAFF. The chain joins TRBV27 to TRBJ1-1; D may be TRBD1 (5 bases). The CDR3 has 16 residues. Trimming removed 0 bases at V and 4 bases at J, with 15 bases between. Per the germline V gene, CDR1 is MNHEY and CDR2 is SMNVEV (reference sequence).

The count of this clone is one. The rearrangement links TRBV12-1 to TRBJ1-3; TRBD1 was called by the table and not checked on the DNA. TRBV12-1 is recorded as a pseudogene. The CDR3 covers 16 residues. The chain's CDR3 is CASSEGQDPSGNTIYF. CDR3 nucleotides: TGTGCCAGCAGCGAAGGACAGGACCCTTCTGGAAACACCATATATTTT.

This clone was observed a few times. This chain links TRBV19 with TRBJ1-6, with no clear D. The germline V gene has CDR1 LNHDA and CDR2 SQIVND (reference sequence). This CDR3 spans 15 amino acids. Trimming removed 5 bases at V and 5 bases at J, with 13 bases between. CDR3 region: CASSLPPGNNSPLHF. The CDR3 bases are TGTGCCAGTAGTCTCCCCCCGGGGAATAATTCACCCCTCCACTTT.

The chain links TRBV6-5 to TRBJ2-7, with D perhaps TRBD1 (6 bases). Trimming stripped 10 bases from V and 0 bases from J, with 16 bases between. The V gene's germline CDR1 is MNHEY and CDR2 SVGAGI. There are 14 residues in the CDR3. CDR3 DNA: TGTGCCACCCTGCGGACAGCGATCTCCTACGAGCAGTACTTC. Translated: CATLRTAISYEQYF.

V gene TRBV19 combines with J gene TRBJ1-2; D possibly corresponds to TRBD1 (5 bases). CDR1 LNHDA and CDR2 SQIVND come from the germline V gene (reference sequence). This CDR3 has 14 residues. Trimming removed 6 bases at V and 8 bases at J, with 19 bases between. The CDR3 loop is CASRDPVEGRGYTF. Written as DNA, the CDR3 is TGTGCCAGTAGGGACCCTGTGGAGGGGCGAGGCTACACCTTC.

The chain carries TRBV5-1 and TRBJ2-7, with 15 bases aligning to TRBD2. The trim removed 4 bases at V and 4 bases at J, leaving 6 bases unmatched. CDR1 is SGHRS and CDR2 is YFSETQ in the germline V gene. This CDR3 region has 16 residues. CDR3 DNA: TGCGCCAGCAGCGTAGGGACTAGCGGGGGGAGGTACGAGCAGTACTTC. Amino acids: CASSVGTSGGRYEQYF.

The rearrangement uses TRBV2 and TRBJ1-6, with 10 bases fitting TRBD1. Germline V gene data show CDR1 as SNHLY and CDR2 as FYNNEI. The ends lost 4 bases at V and 7 bases at J; junction bases unmatched: 7. This CDR3 region has 16 residues. The CDR3 DNA is TGTGCCAGCAGTGTCCGACAGGGGGCGGGAAATTCACCCCTCCACTTT. It yields the protein CASSVRQGAGNSPLHF.

This chain uses TRBV11-3 with TRBJ2-2; 12 nucleotides line up with TRBD2. The CDR3 is made up of 18 amino acids. V lost 4 bases and J lost 4; bases outside the gene matches: 10. Germline-derived CDR1 and CDR2 are SGHNT and YENEEA. The CDR3 reads CASSSPMTSGGSTGELFF. Here the CDR3 DNA reads TGTGCCAGCAGCTCCCCCATGACTAGCGGGGGATCCACCGGGGAGCTGTTTTTT.

This clone has just a few counts. The chain recombines TRBV9 with TRBJ2-2; TRBD1 agrees at 8 bases. The germline gives CDR1 SGDLS, CDR2 YYNGEE. Unmatched junction bases numbered 5, after V lost 4 bases and J lost 0 bases. This CDR3 comprises 16 residues. As DNA, the CDR3 is TGTGCCAGCAGCCCCCGGACAGGGACGAACACCGGGGAGCTGTTTTTT. Its protein product is CASSPRTGTNTGELFF.

The chain links TRBV4-1 to TRBJ1-5; possible D gene TRBD1, 6 bases. CDR3 length equals 16 residues. V lost 1 base and J lost 2, with 12 bases in between. In germline, CDR1 is MGHRA, CDR2 YSYEKL. For the CDR3, the DNA is TGCGCCAGCAGCCAAGCCTTGGGGGCCGGCAATCAGCCCCAGCATTTT. It encodes CASSQALGAGNQPQHF.

This sequence joins TRBV30 and TRBJ1-2, with D perhaps matching TRBD1 (6 bases). V lost 3 bases and J lost 4, with 15 bases in between. The length of the CDR3 is 14 residues. CDR1 is GTSNPN, CDR2 SVGIG, per germline (reference sequence). The CDR3 DNA follows: TGTGCCTGGAGGGGAGGGGGGATAATCTATGGCTACACCTTC. Protein: CAWRGGGIIYGYTF. Supplemented by reference TRBV30 and TRBJ1-2, the full variable domain reads SQTIHQWPATLVQPVGSPLSLECTVEGTSNPNLYWYRQAAGRGLQLLFYSVGIGQISSEVPQNLSASRPQDRQFILSSKKLLLSDSGFYLCAWRGGGIIYGYTFGSGTRLTVV.

J is TRBJ1-4 and V is TRBV24-1, with 7 bases fitting TRBD1. Losses at the gene ends were 4 bases for V and 6 bases for J; bases not matched to a gene: 13. This CDR3 is 17 amino acids long. Germline loops: CDR1 KGHDR, CDR2 SFDVKD. The CDR3 DNA sequence: TGTGCCACCAGTGAGACGACCGACAGGGTGTATGATGAAAAACTGTTTTTT. Its protein is CATSETTDRVYDEKLFF.

This chain joins TRBV24-1 and TRBJ1-5; 10 bases are shared with TRBD1. Per the germline V gene, CDR1 is KGHDR and CDR2 is SFDVKD. The CDR3 is made up of 13 amino acids. The V and J ends lost 10 bases and 5 bases, in that order; junction bases with no gene match: 4. The DNA for the CDR3 is TGTGCCACTTCCGGACAGGGGGATCAGCCCCAGCATTTT. As protein: CATSGQGDQPQHF.

DNA for the CDR3: TGTGCCAGCAGTTTATACGGACAGGGGTTGACGGATGGCTACACCTTC. This sequence encodes CASSLYGQGLTDGYTF. The chain is built from TRBV27 and TRBJ1-2; 9 nucleotides line up with TRBD1. Germline V CDR1 and CDR2: MNHEY, SMNVEV (reference sequence). The CDR3 runs 16 residues. V shed 1 base, J shed 6 bases, and the junction held 9 bases outside the gene matches.

The CDR3 protein is CASSLRVYEQYF. Written as DNA, the CDR3 is TGTGCCAGCAGCCTCCGGGTGTACGAGCAGTACTTC. The V call is TRBV12-3 or TRBV12-4, the J call TRBJ2-7; D unresolved. The V end was cut by 6 bases, the J end by 4 bases, with 10 bases between. CDR3 size: 12 residues.